This TCR beta chain came from a study of blood T cell repertoires in COVID-19. The CDR3 is 16 amino acids. Germline CDR1 is GTSNPN and CDR2 is SVGIG (reference sequence). The V and J ends lost 2 bases and 0 bases, in that order; junction bases with no gene match: 10. Assay: immunoSEQ multiplex PCR; the TCRdb copy retains only in-frame clones and omits some. The sample has 170,000 or so clones, about 72% seen once. Study members were between about 18 and 95 years old and lived in 24 US regions. In assigning cohorts, the study relied on participant-reported clinical history. This clone has a handful of counts.

The V gene is TRBV30, the J gene TRBJ2-7; 7 positions match TRBD2. The receptor's source is a woman aged 50 to 60 who had recovered from COVID-19. Source material: PBMCs or T cells enriched from blood (not recorded which). CDR3 in DNA: TGTGCCTGGAGTCTCCTCGGGCGGGGGAGCTCCTACGAGCAGTACTTC. This sequence encodes CAWSLLGRGSSYEQYF.